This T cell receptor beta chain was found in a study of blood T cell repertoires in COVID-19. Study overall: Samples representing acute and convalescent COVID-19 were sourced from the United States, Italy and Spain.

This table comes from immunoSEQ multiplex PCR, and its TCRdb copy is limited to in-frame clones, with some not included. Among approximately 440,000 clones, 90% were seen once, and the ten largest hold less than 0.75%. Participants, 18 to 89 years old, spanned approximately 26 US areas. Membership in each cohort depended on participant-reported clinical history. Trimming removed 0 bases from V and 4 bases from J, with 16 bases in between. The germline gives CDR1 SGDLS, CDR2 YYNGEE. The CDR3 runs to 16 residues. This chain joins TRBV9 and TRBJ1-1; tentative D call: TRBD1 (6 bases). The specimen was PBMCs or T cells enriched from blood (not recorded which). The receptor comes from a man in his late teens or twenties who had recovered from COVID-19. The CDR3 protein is CASSVEPEGGGTEAFF. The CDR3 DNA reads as TGTGCCAGCAGCGTAGAACCCGAGGGGGGGGGCACTGAAGCTTTCTTT. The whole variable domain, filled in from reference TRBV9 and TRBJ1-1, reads DSGVTQTPKHLITATGQRVTLRCSPRSGDLSVYWYQQSLDQGLQFLIQYYNGEERAKGNILERFSAQQFPDLHSELNLSSLELGDSALYFCASSVEPEGGGTEAFFGQGTRLTVV.